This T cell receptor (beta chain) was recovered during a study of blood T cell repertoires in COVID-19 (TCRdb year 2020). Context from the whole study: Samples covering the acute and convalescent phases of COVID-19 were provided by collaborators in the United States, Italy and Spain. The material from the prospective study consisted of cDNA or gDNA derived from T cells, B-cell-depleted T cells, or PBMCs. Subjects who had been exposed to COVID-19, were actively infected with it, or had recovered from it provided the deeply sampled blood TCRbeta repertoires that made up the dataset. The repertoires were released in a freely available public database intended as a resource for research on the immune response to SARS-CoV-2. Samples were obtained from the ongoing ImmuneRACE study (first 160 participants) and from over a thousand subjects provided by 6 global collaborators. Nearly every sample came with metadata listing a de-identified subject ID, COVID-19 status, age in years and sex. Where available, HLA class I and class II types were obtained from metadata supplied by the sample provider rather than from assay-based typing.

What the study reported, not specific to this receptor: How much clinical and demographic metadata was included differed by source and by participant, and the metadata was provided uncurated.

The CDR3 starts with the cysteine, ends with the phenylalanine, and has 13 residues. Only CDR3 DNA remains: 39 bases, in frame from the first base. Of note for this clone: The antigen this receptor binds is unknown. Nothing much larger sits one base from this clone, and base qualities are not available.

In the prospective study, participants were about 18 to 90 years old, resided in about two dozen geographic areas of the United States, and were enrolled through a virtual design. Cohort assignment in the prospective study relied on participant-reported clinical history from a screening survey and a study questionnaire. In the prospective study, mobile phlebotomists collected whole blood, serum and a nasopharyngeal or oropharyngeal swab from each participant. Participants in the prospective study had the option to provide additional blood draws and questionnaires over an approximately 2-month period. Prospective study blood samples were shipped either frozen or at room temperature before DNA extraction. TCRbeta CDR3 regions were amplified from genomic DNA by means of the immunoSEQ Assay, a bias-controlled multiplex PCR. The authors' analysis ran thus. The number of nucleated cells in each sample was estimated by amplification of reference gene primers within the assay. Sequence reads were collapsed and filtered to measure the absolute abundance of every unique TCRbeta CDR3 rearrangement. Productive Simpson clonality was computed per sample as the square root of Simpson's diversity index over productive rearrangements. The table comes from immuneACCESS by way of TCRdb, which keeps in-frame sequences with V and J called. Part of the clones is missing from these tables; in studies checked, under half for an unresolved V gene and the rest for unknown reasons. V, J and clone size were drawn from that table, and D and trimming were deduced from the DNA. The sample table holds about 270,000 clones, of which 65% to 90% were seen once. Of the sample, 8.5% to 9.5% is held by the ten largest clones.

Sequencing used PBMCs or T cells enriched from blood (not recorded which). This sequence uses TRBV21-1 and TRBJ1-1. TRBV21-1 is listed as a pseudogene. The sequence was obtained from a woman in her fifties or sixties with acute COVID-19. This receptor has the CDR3 CASSNRSNTEAFF. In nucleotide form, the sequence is TGTGCCAGCAGCAATCGGTCGAACACTGAAGCTTTCTTT.